This T cell receptor (beta chain) was documented in a study of cytomegalovirus exposure and HLA in healthy donors. Details on this clone: Its matching antigen is unknown.

60 Vbeta and 13 Jbeta primers were used in PCR. Sequencing used immunoSEQ multiplex PCR; TCRdb keeps in-frame clones, though not all of them. The sample records around 150,000 clones, about 60% being singletons. Regarding the study as a whole: Cytomegalovirus-associated status was assigned to about 150 TCR beta chains. A later analysis linked a missense DCLRE1C variant to TCR beta V- and J-gene trimming. A later examination showed that TCR association rates differed by HLA locus, with DRB1 most and HLA-C fewest. Later, an analysis found that common viral pathogens appeared to be linked with several of the most significant clusters.

The CDR3 spans 15 residues. Trimming left V 6 bases short and J 0 bases short, with 12 bases between. Germline V gene data show CDR1 as MDHEN and CDR2 as SYDVKM. The TCR sequence derives from a woman aged 55-70 years in good health and CMV-seropositive. The chain employs TRBV28 and TRBJ1-3; D is perhaps TRBD1 (5 bases). Specimen: PBMCs. The CDR3 DNA is TGTGCCAGCAGGGGGGGTTTGAGCTCTGGAAACACCATATATTTT. This translates into CASRGGLSSGNTIYF.